These T cell receptor beta chains were read from a single sample in a study of glioma-infiltrating T cells after dendritic cell vaccination. The method was immunoSEQ multiplex PCR; TCRdb's version includes in-frame clones alone and lacks a portion of them. The sample has approximately 93,000 clones; 85% are singletons. Sequencing used blood, obtained after dendritic cell vaccination. The receptors derive from a human donor with glioblastoma. CDR3s include the opening cysteine and the closing phenylalanine or tryptophan. A D gene is named only where the DNA matches it firmly. Size values are once, few and many counts, or a class for expanded clones, and some rows have none.

j_gene: TRBJ2-7
d_gene: TRBD1
abundance: once
v_gene: TRBV27
CDR3aa: CASRGPGQENTYEQYF
CDR3nt: TGTGCCAGCAGGGGACCGGGACAGGAGAATACCTACGAGCAGTACTTC

j_gene: TRBJ2-7
d_gene: -
abundance: -
v_gene: TRBV27
CDR3aa: CASSFGQNYEQYF
CDR3nt: TGTGCCAGCAGTTTCGGACAAAACTACGAGCAGTACTTC

j_gene: TRBJ2-1
d_gene: -
abundance: -
v_gene: TRBV9
CDR3aa: CASSVGDRGDEQFF
CDR3nt: TGTGCCAGCAGCGTAGGAGATAGAGGAGATGAGCAGTTCTTC

j_gene: TRBJ2-5
d_gene: -
abundance: once
v_gene: TRBV2
CDR3aa: CATQSTETQYF
CDR3nt: TGTGCCACCCAGTCAACAGAGACCCAGTACTTC

j_gene: TRBJ2-1
d_gene: -
abundance: -
v_gene: TRBV7-9
CDR3aa: CASSLAGGISYNEQFF
CDR3nt: TGTGCCAGCAGCTTAGCAGGCGGGATAAGTTACAATGAGCAGTTCTTC

j_gene: TRBJ1-1
d_gene: -
abundance: -
v_gene: TRBV10-3
CDR3aa: CAISESRAGADPLNTEAFF
CDR3nt: TGTGCCATCAGTGAGTCGCGAGCAGGGGCGGATCCCTTGAACACTGAAGCTTTCTTT

j_gene: TRBJ2-3
d_gene: TRBD1
abundance: once
v_gene: TRBV10-3
CDR3aa: CASRQGVGDTQYF
CDR3nt: TGTGCAAGCCGGCAGGGGGTTGGAGATACGCAGTATTTT

j_gene: TRBJ2-7
d_gene: TRBD2
abundance: -
v_gene: TRBV9
CDR3aa: CASMPSGGNEQYF
CDR3nt: TGTGCCAGCATGCCTAGCGGGGGGAACGAGCAGTACTTC

j_gene: TRBJ2-5
d_gene: -
abundance: -
v_gene: TRBV7-3
CDR3aa: CASSLNGQVGETQYF
CDR3nt: TGTGCCAGCAGCTTAAATGGCCAGGTGGGAGAGACCCAGTACTTC

j_gene: TRBJ2-3
d_gene: -
abundance: once
v_gene: TRBV21-1
CDR3aa: CASSKAGQSPDTQYF
CDR3nt: TGTGCCAGCAGCAAAGCTGGGCAGTCTCCAGATACGCAGTATTTT

j_gene: TRBJ2-3
d_gene: -
abundance: -
v_gene: TRBV4-3
CDR3aa: CASSQARTVFSTDTQYF
CDR3nt: TGCGCCAGCAGCCAAGCCAGGACAGTGTTTAGCACAGATACGCAGTATTTT

j_gene: TRBJ2-1
d_gene: -
abundance: -
v_gene: TRBV6-5
CDR3aa: CASSFLADSSYNEQFF
CDR3nt: TGTGCCAGCAGTTTCCTAGCGGACAGCTCCTACAATGAGCAGTTCTTC

j_gene: TRBJ2-7
d_gene: TRBD2
abundance: -
v_gene: TRBV7-2
CDR3aa: CASSPGTTSYEQYF
CDR3nt: TGTGCCAGCAGCCCCGGGACTACCTCCTACGAGCAGTACTTC

j_gene: TRBJ1-5
d_gene: TRBD1
abundance: -
v_gene: TRBV19
CDR3aa: CASSIGGTVNQPQHF
CDR3nt: TGTGCCAGTAGTATTGGAGGGACAGTGAATCAGCCCCAGCATTTT